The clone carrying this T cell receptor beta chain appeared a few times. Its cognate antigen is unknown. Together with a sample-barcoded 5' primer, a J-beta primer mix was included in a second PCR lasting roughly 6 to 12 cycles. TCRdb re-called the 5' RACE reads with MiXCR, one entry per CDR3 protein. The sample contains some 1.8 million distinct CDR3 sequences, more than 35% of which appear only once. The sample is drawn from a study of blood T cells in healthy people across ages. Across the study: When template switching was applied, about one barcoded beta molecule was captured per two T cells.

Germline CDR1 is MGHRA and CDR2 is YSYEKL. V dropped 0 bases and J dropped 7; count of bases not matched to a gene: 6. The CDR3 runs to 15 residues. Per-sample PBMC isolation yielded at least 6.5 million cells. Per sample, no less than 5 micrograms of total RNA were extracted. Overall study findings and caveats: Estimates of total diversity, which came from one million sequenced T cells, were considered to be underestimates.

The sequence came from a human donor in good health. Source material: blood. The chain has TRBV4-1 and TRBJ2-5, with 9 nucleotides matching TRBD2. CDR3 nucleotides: TGCGCCAGCAGCCAAGAAATAGCGGGGGTCGGGACCCAGTACTTC. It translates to CASSQEIAGVGTQYF.